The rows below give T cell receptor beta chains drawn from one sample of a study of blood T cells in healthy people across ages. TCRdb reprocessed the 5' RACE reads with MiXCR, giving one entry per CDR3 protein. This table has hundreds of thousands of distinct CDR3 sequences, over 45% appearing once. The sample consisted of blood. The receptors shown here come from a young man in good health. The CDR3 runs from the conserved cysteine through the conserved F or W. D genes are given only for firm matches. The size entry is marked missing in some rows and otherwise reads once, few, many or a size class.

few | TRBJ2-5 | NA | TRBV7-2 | TGTGCCAGCACAACGACAGGGAGGGAGACCCAGTACTTC | CASTTTGRETQYF
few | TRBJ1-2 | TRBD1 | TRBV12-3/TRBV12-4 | TGTGCCAGCAGTTACGGGACAGCTTTCTATGGCTACACCTTC | CASSYGTAFYGYTF
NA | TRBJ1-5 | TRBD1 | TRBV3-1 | TGTGCCAGCAGCCCGGACAGGGGGCGCAATCAGCCCCAGCATTTT | CASSPDRGRNQPQHF
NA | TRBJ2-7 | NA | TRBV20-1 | TGCAGTGCTAGAGATCCCACTTATGTCTACGAGCAGTACTTC | CSARDPTYVYEQYF
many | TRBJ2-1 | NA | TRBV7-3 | TGTGCCAGCAGGGATATTTCAGGAGGCGGTTACAATGAGCAGTTCTTC | CASRDISGGGYNEQFF
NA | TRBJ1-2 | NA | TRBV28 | TGTGCCAGCAGTTCCCTAAGGGATGGCTACACCTTC | CASSSLRDGYTF
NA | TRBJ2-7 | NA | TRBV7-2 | TGTGCCAGCAGCTTAGAGTTCCGGAACGAGCAGTACTTC | CASSLEFRNEQYF
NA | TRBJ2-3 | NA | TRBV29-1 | TGCAGCGTCGACAGGCATGGGGCCACAGATACGCAGTATTTT | CSVDRHGATDTQYF
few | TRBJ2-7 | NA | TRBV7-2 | TGTGCCAGCAGCCCCGAAGCGGTCCCCTACGAGCAGTACTTC | CASSPEAVPYEQYF
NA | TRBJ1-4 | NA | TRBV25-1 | TGTGCCAGCAGTGAATCCCCCAGGGAGTTGAGAGAAAAACTGTTTTTT | CASSESPRELREKLFF
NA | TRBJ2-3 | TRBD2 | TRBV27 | TGTGCCAGCAGACTAGCGGGAGTCAACACAGATACGCGGTATTTT | CASRLAGVNTDTRYF
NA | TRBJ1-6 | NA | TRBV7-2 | TGTGCCAGCAGCCCATTCGTCCCTGGGGGGGCACCCCTCCACTTT | CASSPFVPGGAPLHF
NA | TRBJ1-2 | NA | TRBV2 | TGTGCCAGCAGTGACTGGACTGCTGCTGGCTACACCTTC | CASSDWTAAGYTF
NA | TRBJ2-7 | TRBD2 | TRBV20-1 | TGCAGTGCTCCTCAGACCGGGACTAGCGGGAGCTCCTACGAGCAGTACTTC | CSAPQTGTSGSSYEQYF
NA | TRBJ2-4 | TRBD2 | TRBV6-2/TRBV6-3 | TGTGCCAGCAGCCCGCGGGGACTAGCGGGAGTTGGTACCAAAAACATTCAGTACTTC | CASSPRGLAGVGTKNIQYF
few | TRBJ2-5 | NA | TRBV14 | TGTGCCAGCAGCCAATCAGAGACCCAGTACTTC | CASSQSETQYF
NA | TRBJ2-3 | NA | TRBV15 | TGTGCCACCAGCAGAGTTCTATTCTCAGATACGCAGTATTTT | CATSRVLFSDTQYF
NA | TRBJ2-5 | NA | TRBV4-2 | TGTGCCAGCAGCCAAGGCGACGAAGAAGAGACCCAGTACTTC | CASSQGDEEETQYF
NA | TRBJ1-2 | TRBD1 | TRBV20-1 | TGCAGTGCTAGACTAGACAGGGACTATGGCTACACCTTC | CSARLDRDYGYTF
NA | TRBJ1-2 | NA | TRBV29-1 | TGCAGCGTTGATTTTCCGGGAAATGGCTACACCTTC | CSVDFPGNGYTF
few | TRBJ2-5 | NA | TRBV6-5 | TGTGCCAGCAGTTACTCGGCTACGGTAGCGCAAGAGACCCAGTACTTC | CASSYSATVAQETQYF
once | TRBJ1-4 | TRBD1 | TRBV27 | TGTGCCAGCAGTCCACCTCCCGGGACAGGGGGCGCGGGACTGTTTTTT | CASSPPPGTGGAGLFF
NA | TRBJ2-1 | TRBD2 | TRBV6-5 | TGTGCCAGCAGTTCCTTCCTAGCGGGAGGCCCCAATGAGCAGTTCTTC | CASSSFLAGGPNEQFF
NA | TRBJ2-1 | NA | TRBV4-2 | TGTGCCAGCAGCCAAGATCCTACTAGTTATGAGCAGTTCTTC | CASSQDPTSYEQFF
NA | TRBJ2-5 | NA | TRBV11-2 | TGTGCCAGCAGCCCTAAACCCCCCTTGGAGACCCAGTACTTC | CASSPKPPLETQYF
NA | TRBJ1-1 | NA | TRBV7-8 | TGTGCCGGCAGCTTAGTGGGGGGAGAAGCTTTCTTT | CAGSLVGGEAFF
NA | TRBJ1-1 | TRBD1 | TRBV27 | TGTGCCAGCAGTTCAAGGACAGGGGACACTGAAGCTTTCTTT | CASSSRTGDTEAFF
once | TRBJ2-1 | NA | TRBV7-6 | TGTGCCAGCAGCTTGGGCGACGGGACCACAAATGAGCAGTTCTTC | CASSLGDGTTNEQFF
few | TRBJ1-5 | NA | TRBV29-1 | TGCAGCGTCGAGACAGGAATAAATCAGCCCCAGCATTTT | CSVETGINQPQHF
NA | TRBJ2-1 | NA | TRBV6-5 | TGTGCCAGCAGTTATGGGGAACGAAACAATGAGCAGTTCTTC | CASSYGERNNEQFF
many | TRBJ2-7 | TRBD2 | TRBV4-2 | TGTGCCAGCAGCCAAGATAGGGGACTAGCCTCCTACGAGCAGTACTTC | CASSQDRGLASYEQYF
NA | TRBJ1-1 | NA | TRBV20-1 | TGCAGTGCTAGACAGGGCGTGTACGAAGCTTTCTTT | CSARQGVYEAFF
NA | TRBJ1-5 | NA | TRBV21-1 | TGTGCCAGCAGCAGAGAGACAGAGTATCAGCCCCAGCATTTT | CASSRETEYQPQHF
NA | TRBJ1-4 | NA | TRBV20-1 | TGCAGTGCTAGAAGGGCGGAAGGTTGGGGGGAAAAACTGTTTTTT | CSARRAEGWGEKLFF
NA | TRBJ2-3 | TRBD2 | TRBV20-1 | TGCAGTGCTAGGGATAGACTAGCGGGCACCAAAGATACGCAGTATTTT | CSARDRLAGTKDTQYF
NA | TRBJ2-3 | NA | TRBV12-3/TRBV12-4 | TGTGCCAGCAGCCATCTCGGCATACTTGGCACAGATACGCAGTATTTT | CASSHLGILGTDTQYF
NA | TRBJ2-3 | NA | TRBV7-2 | TGTGCCAGCAGGGGCCCATATACGCAGTATTTT | CASRGPYTQYF
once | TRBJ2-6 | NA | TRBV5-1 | TGCGCCAGCATTTTTCCGGGACATGTCTCTGAGGCCAACGTCCTGACTTTC | CASIFPGHVSEANVLTF
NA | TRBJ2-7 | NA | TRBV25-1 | TGTGCCAGCAGTGCGACCGGGACCTACTCCTACGAGCAGTACTTC | CASSATGTYSYEQYF
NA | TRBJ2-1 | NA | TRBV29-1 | TGCAGCGTTCTGTTAGCCAGCAATGAGCAGTTCTTC | CSVLLASNEQFF
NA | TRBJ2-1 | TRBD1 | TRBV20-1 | TGCAGTGCTCTACGGGGACAGGGGGGCCATGAGCAGTTCTTC | CSALRGQGGHEQFF
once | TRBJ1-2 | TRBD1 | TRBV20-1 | TGCAGTGCTAACCCCCCGGGACAGGCGAAAGCATATGGCTACACCTTC | CSANPPGQAKAYGYTF
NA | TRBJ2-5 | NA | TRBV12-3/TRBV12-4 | TGTGCCAGCAGTACAGGGAGCAAGACCCAGTACTTC | CASSTGSKTQYF
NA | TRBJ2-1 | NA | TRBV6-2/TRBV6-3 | TGTGCCAGCAGTTACGACGAGCCCTACAATGAGCAGTTCTTC | CASSYDEPYNEQFF
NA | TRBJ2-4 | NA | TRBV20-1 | TGCAGTGCTAGTGGTGGGAACCTAAACATTCGGTACTTC | CSASGGNLNIRYF
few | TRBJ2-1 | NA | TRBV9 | TGTGCCAGCAGCGCCCGCCCATCACGGTCGCTCTCCTACAATGAGCAGTTCTTC | CASSARPSRSLSYNEQFF
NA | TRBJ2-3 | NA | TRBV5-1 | TGCGCCAGCAGCTACGGACATACGCAGTATTTT | CASSYGHTQYF
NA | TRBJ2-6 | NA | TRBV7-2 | TGTGCCAGCAGGGCCAACGTCCTGACTTTC | CASRANVLTF
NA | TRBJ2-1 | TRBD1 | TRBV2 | TGTGCCAGCAGCACGGGACAGGGCGCCTACAATGAGCAGTTCTTC | CASSTGQGAYNEQFF
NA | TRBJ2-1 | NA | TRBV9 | TGTGCCAGCAGCGTACCAAGCGCCCTACGCGATGAGCAGTTCTTC | CASSVPSALRDEQFF
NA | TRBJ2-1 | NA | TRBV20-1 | TGCAGTGCTTCAGTAGCGGATGCTTACAATGAGCAGTTCTTC | CSASVADAYNEQFF
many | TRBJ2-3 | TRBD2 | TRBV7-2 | TGTGCCAGCAGCTTAGAGGCTACCGCGGGAGCAAGCACAGATACGCAGTATTTT | CASSLEATAGASTDTQYF